Below are 31 T cell receptor beta chains sequenced from a single sample in a study of PD-L1 blockade in urothelial cancer. Assay used: immunoSEQ multiplex PCR; TCRdb lists only in-frame clones, some missing. The table includes tens of thousands of clones, about 76% detected once. As to time point: pretreatment peripheral blood. This sample comprised PBMCs, obtained around atezolizumab (anti-PD-L1) treatment. These receptors all stem from a man in his 70s with urothelial cancer.

CDR3 protein: CASSPRTGRGYGYTF. CDR3 bases: TGTGCCAGCAGCCCCCGGACAGGCCGAGGCTATGGCTACACCTTC. The V and J genes are TRBV7-9 and TRBJ1-2; 7 bases align to TRBD1. This CDR3 is built from 15 residues. Unmatched junction bases numbered 10, after V lost 5 bases and J lost 4 bases. CDR1 is SEHNR and CDR2 is FQNEAQ in the germline V gene (reference sequence).

The chain is built from TRBV6-1 and TRBJ1-5; possibly TRBD1 for D (6 bases). CDR1 is MNHNS, CDR2 SASEGT, per germline. V was pared by 0 bases and J by 6 bases, with 6 bases between. The CDR3 runs 13 residues. The CDR3 spells CASSEAQGQPQHF. In DNA form, the CDR3 reads TGTGCCAGCAGTGAAGCACAGGGTCAGCCCCAGCATTTT.

This clone was seen only a few times. The CDR3 here is CASSPGLAGNTGELFF. The DNA for the CDR3 is TGTGCCAGTAGTCCCGGCCTAGCGGGGAACACCGGGGAGCTGTTTTTT. J is TRBJ2-2 and V is TRBV19; 8 bases match TRBD2. Trimming at V came to 5 bases and at J to 1 base, leaving 6 bases not matched to a gene. This CDR3 comprises 16 residues. The V gene's germline CDR1 is LNHDA and CDR2 SQIVND (reference sequence).

The chain employs TRBV7-2 and TRBJ2-3; a possible D gene is TRBD1 (6 bases). This CDR3 spans 16 amino acids. Germline V lookup: CDR1 SGHTA, CDR2 FQGNSA. Trimming took 5 bases from V and 4 from J, leaving 19 bases between them. The CDR3 here is CASSLTGLPGADTQYF. CDR3 in DNA: TGTGCCAGCAGCCTAACAGGTCTTCCAGGGGCAGATACGCAGTATTTT.

The chain employs TRBV5-1 and TRBJ2-1; 15 nucleotides line up with TRBD2. V lost 4 bases to trimming and J lost 1 base; unmatched junction nucleotides: 3. The CDR3 totals 17 residues. From germline, CDR1 is SGHRS and CDR2 YFSETQ. CDR3 region: CASSRGLAGGSYNEQFF. In DNA form, the CDR3 reads TGCGCCAGCAGCAGAGGACTAGCGGGAGGGTCCTACAATGAGCAGTTCTTC.

This clone has just one count. The genes are TRBV7-9 and TRBJ1-2; 8 bases map to TRBD1. After removal of 5 bases from V and 0 bases from J, the junction contained 5 bases not matched to a gene. The CDR3 contains 15 residues. Looked up from germline, CDR1 is SEHNR and CDR2 is FQNEAQ (reference sequence). The chain's CDR3 is CASSTGTGANYGYTF. CDR3 nucleotide sequence: TGTGCCAGCAGCACCGGGACAGGAGCTAACTATGGCTACACCTTC.

The V gene is TRBV30, the J gene TRBJ2-1; 9 bases line up with TRBD1. The J segment lost 4 bases and the V segment lost 6 bases, leaving 7 bases of the junction unmatched. The CDR3 has 14 residues. Per the germline V gene, CDR1 is GTSNPN and CDR2 is SVGIG (reference sequence). CDR3 nucleotide sequence: TGTGCCTGTCCGGGACAGGGCCTTTACAATGAGCAGTTCTTC. Translation: CACPGQGLYNEQFF.

This sequence joins TRBV28 and TRBJ2-3; D gene unclear. In germline, CDR1 is MDHEN, CDR2 SYDVKM. The CDR3 contains 12 residues. With 5 bases removed from V and 0 bases from J, the gap between germline ends came to 3 bases. CDR3 sequence (DNA): TGTGCCAGCAGTCCGAGCACAGATACGCAGTATTTT. Translated: CASSPSTDTQYF.

This sequence joins TRBV18 and TRBJ2-5; perhaps TRBD1 as D (5 bases). CDR1 is KGHSH and CDR2 is LQKENI in the germline V gene. This CDR3 spans 13 amino acids. The germline V and J ends were trimmed by 3 bases and 2 bases, with 7 bases remaining between them. The CDR3 is CASSPREQETQYF. CDR3 nucleotides: TGTGCCAGCTCACCCAGGGAACAAGAGACCCAGTACTTC.

The V call is TRBV19, the J call TRBJ2-5; TRBD2 matches 12 bases. The CDR3 runs 17 residues. CDR1 and CDR2 from the germline V gene are LNHDA and SQIVND (reference sequence). V lost 3 bases, J lost 4 bases, and 9 bases stayed unmatched. CDR3: CASSMGLAGAFGETQYF. The CDR3 coding sequence is TGTGCCAGTAGTATGGGACTAGCGGGTGCTTTTGGAGAGACCCAGTACTTC.

The rearrangement links TRBV5-8 to TRBJ1-2, with D tentatively TRBD1 (5 bases). CDR3 size: 15 residues. V was shortened by 2 bases and J by 2 bases, with 13 bases between the two germline ends. CDR1 SGHTS and CDR2 YDEGEE come from the germline V gene. CDR3 nucleotides: TGTGCCAGCAGCTTTTATGTAGGGGCAAACTATGGCTACACCTTC. Its protein product is CASSFYVGANYGYTF.

This clone was counted once. The chain carries TRBV5-1 and TRBJ2-1; TRBD2 matches at 12 bases. The J segment lost 7 bases and the V segment lost 0 bases, leaving 2 bases of the junction unmatched. The CDR3 has 15 amino acids. In germline, CDR1 is SGHRS, CDR2 YFSETQ. The CDR3 loop reads CASSLATSGSNEQFF. The CDR3 bases are TGCGCCAGCAGCTTGGCGACTAGCGGGAGTAATGAGCAGTTCTTC.

This chain connects TRBV6-4 to TRBJ2-4; D perhaps matches TRBD2 (6 bases). The CDR3 runs 13 residues. Trimming left V 2 bases short and J 8 bases short, with 10 bases between. Germline V gene lookup returns CDR1 MRHNA and CDR2 SNTAGT. The CDR3 sequence: CASSDQGGDIQYF. The CDR3 bases are TGTGCCAGCAGTGACCAGGGAGGAGACATTCAGTACTTC.

The chain's CDR3 is CSAGGQGAWTQYF. The CDR3 DNA sequence: TGCAGCGCTGGGGGACAGGGCGCTTGGACCCAGTACTTC. The chain uses TRBV29-1 and TRBJ2-5; 9 bases are shared with TRBD1. V gave up 7 bases and J gave up 7 bases; unmatched junction bases: 10. The CDR3 totals 13 residues. CDR1 is SQVTM and CDR2 is ANQGSEA in the germline V gene.

The chain carries TRBV5-1 and TRBJ2-1; 9 bases are shared with TRBD2. Germline CDR1 SGHRS, CDR2 YFSETQ. V was clipped by 0 bases and J by 3 bases; unmatched bases: 7. CDR3 length equals 17 residues. CDR3: CASSLEAGGPNYNEQFF. CDR3 nucleotides: TGCGCCAGCAGCTTGGAGGCGGGAGGGCCTAACTACAATGAGCAGTTCTTC.

The chain combines TRBV10-3 with TRBJ2-6; 8 positions match TRBD1. Looked up from germline, CDR1 is ENHRY and CDR2 is SYGVKD. Losses at the gene ends were 5 bases for V and 0 bases for J; bases not matched to a gene: 6. The CDR3 is 17 residues long. The CDR3 nucleotides read TGTGCCATCAGTAGGACAGGGCCTCCCTCTGGGGCCAACGTCCTGACTTTC. Residues: CAISRTGPPSGANVLTF.

The V and J genes are TRBV5-1 and TRBJ2-2; 13 nucleotides agree with TRBD2. The length of the CDR3 is 18 residues. The ends lost 4 bases at V and 2 bases at J; junction bases unmatched: 8. CDR1 SGHRS and CDR2 YFSETQ come from the germline V gene. The CDR3 nucleotides are TGCGCCAGCAGCGCCGGGGGACTAGCGGGATATAACACCGGGGAGCTGTTTTTT. Protein: CASSAGGLAGYNTGELFF.

This clone was seen just once. The V and J genes are TRBV6-5 and TRBJ1-2; 8 nucleotides align to TRBD1. The germline gives CDR1 MNHEY, CDR2 SVGAGI. Trimming cost V 5 bases and J 8 bases; bases outside gene matches: 4. The CDR3 runs to 12 residues. The CDR3 DNA is TGTGCCAGCAGTGAACAGGGGGGGGGCTACACCTTC. The encoded protein is CASSEQGGGYTF.

This chain joins TRBV19 and TRBJ2-1; a weak D match, TRBD1 (5 bases). The CDR3 contains 15 residues. The ends were cut back, 3 bases at V and 5 bases at J, with 14 bases in the middle. Germline V lookup: CDR1 LNHDA, CDR2 SQIVND (reference sequence). The CDR3 loop is CASSILLGQNNEQFF. Written as DNA, the CDR3 is TGTGCCAGTAGTATCCTCCTGGGGCAGAACAATGAGCAGTTCTTC.

The chain links TRBV7-8 to TRBJ1-6, with TRBD1 identical over 11 bases. The CDR3 contains 16 residues. The V gene end was trimmed by 3 bases and the J gene end by 8 bases; junction bases not matched to a gene: 6. In germline, CDR1 is SGHVS, CDR2 FQNEAQ. CDR3 amino acids: CASSLRWTGGDSPLHF. The CDR3 bases are TGTGCCAGCAGCTTGCGCTGGACAGGGGGCGATTCACCCCTCCACTTT.

The chain has TRBV29-1 and TRBJ2-5, with TRBD2 matching over 8 bases. Germline trimming cut 1 base from V and 3 bases from J; bases unmatched to any gene: 4. The germline V gene encodes CDR1 SQVTM and CDR2 ANQGSEA. The CDR3 has 14 amino acids. CDR3 coding DNA: TGCAGCGTTGAAGGCGGGAGGCCAGAAGAGACCCAGTACTTC. Translating gives CSVEGGRPEETQYF.

In this sample, this clone turned up once. The chain links TRBV9 to TRBJ2-3; TRBD2 matches 7 bases. After removal of 0 bases from V and 2 bases from J, the junction contained 9 bases not matched to a gene. The CDR3 consists of 17 residues. Germline V gene lookup returns CDR1 SGDLS and CDR2 YYNGEE. The CDR3: CASSVAGGELTTDTQYF. CDR3 bases: TGTGCCAGCAGCGTAGCTGGGGGGGAACTCACCACAGATACGCAGTATTTT.

This clone appeared once. The chain joins TRBV7-2 to TRBJ2-3; unclear D gene. V dropped 5 bases and J dropped 4 bases, with 10 bases sitting between them. This CDR3 comprises 13 residues. CDR1 is SGHTA and CDR2 is FQGNSA in the germline V gene. CDR3 bases: TGTGCCAGCAGCCTCCTACCTGCAGATACGCAGTATTTT. Protein: CASSLLPADTQYF.

The CDR3 region is CASSPSYETQYF. As DNA, the CDR3 is TGTGCCAGCAGTCCGAGTTACGAGACCCAGTACTTC. The chain joins TRBV6-5 to TRBJ2-5; D unresolved. The ends were cut back, 5 bases at V and 5 bases at J, with 9 bases in the middle. The CDR3 covers 12 residues. Per the germline V gene, CDR1 is MNHEY and CDR2 is SVGAGI.

The V gene is TRBV25-1, the J gene TRBJ2-7; 7 nucleotides line up with TRBD1. CDR3 length: 16 amino acids. The germline V gene has CDR1 MGHDK and CDR2 SYGVNS. V trimming: 4 bases; J trimming: 0 bases; junction bases outside the gene matches: 9. CDR3 in amino acids: CASSVSGGASSYEQYF. The DNA for the CDR3 is TGTGCCAGCAGTGTCTCAGGGGGTGCGAGCTCCTACGAGCAGTACTTC.

The chain uses TRBV6-6 and TRBJ1-3; D not certain. V lost 5 bases, J lost 4 bases, and 9 bases lay in between. The CDR3 sequence is 13 residues long. Germline CDR1 is MNHNY and CDR2 is SVGAGI (reference sequence). CDR3 loop: CASSHPEGNTIYF. CDR3 in DNA: TGTGCCAGCAGTCACCCGGAGGGAAACACCATATATTTT.

The chain recombines TRBV19 with TRBJ2-1, with 8 positions matching TRBD1. V trimming: 6 bases; J trimming: 5 bases; junction bases outside the gene matches: 9. This CDR3 region has 15 residues. Germline V lookup: CDR1 LNHDA, CDR2 SQIVND (reference sequence). The CDR3 loop is CASRSSRDRHNEQFF. CDR3 sequence (DNA): TGTGCCAGTAGATCTTCACGGGACAGGCACAATGAGCAGTTCTTC.

V usage is TRBV30 and J usage is TRBJ1-2, with TRBD1 matching over 7 bases. The CDR3 has 15 amino acids. CDR1 GTSNPN and CDR2 SVGIG come from the germline V gene (reference sequence). V lost 4 bases to trimming and J lost 2 bases; unmatched junction nucleotides: 10. As DNA, the CDR3 is TGTGCCTGGATTCCCGGGACAGAGAGAAACTATGGCTACACCTTC. Its protein product is CAWIPGTERNYGYTF. Complete variable domain (other parts from reference TRBV30 and TRBJ1-2): SQTIHQWPATLVQPVGSPLSLECTVEGTSNPNLYWYRQAAGRGLQLLFYSVGIGQISSEVPQNLSASRPQDRQFILSSKKLLLSDSGFYLCAWIPGTERNYGYTFGSGTRLTVV.

V gene TRBV11-3 combines with J gene TRBJ2-1; TRBD2 is a possible D gene (6 bases). Germline V gives CDR1 SGHNT, CDR2 YENEEA. The CDR3 totals 14 residues. The germline V and J ends were trimmed by 3 bases and 5 bases, with 11 bases remaining between them. CDR3 DNA: TGTGCCAGCAGCTTCGGGAGTCTTGACAATGAGCAGTTCTTC. This encodes CASSFGSLDNEQFF.

The CDR3: CASSPPRLTDTQYF. The CDR3 DNA sequence: TGTGCCAGCTCACCACCCCGTTTAACAGATACGCAGTATTTT. The chain uses TRBV18 and TRBJ2-3; the D is unclear. Germline-derived CDR1 and CDR2 are KGHSH and LQKENI. The CDR3 extends over 14 amino acids. Trimming shortened V by 0 bases and J by 3 bases, and 7 bases separated the two germline ends.

The chain couples TRBV2 to TRBJ1-5, with D unresolved. Germline values: CDR1 SNHLY, CDR2 FYNNEI. This CDR3 is built from 14 residues. V lost 4 bases, J lost 0 bases, and 7 bases lay in between. Here the CDR3 reads CASSGSSSNQPQHF. In DNA, the CDR3 is TGTGCCAGCAGTGGGTCCAGTAGCAATCAGCCCCAGCATTTT.